This TCR beta chain originates from a study of blood T cells in healthy people across ages. A second roughly 7 to 12 cycle PCR used barcoded and J-beta primers. A tag from a template-switch adaptor with 12 random nucleotides marked each cDNA molecule. TCRdb reprocessed the 5' RACE reads via MiXCR and lists one record per CDR3 protein. Altogether about 640,000 distinct CDR3 sequences are present, approximately 59% being singletons, with the ten largest covering 30% to 40%. The V end was cut by 1 base, the J end by 6 bases, with 7 bases between. From germline, CDR1 is DFQATT and CDR2 SNEGSKA (reference sequence). The CDR3 is made up of 11 amino acids.

This receptor was obtained from a man in his sixties in good health. The sample consisted of blood. The chain has TRBV20-1 and TRBJ2-7, with a weak D call TRBD2 (6 bases). The CDR3 DNA is TGCAGTGCTAGAGTGCGGGGCGAGCAGTACTTC. Translating it yields CSARVRGEQYF.